The present T cell receptor beta chain was sequenced within a study of blood T cells in healthy people across ages. Study-wide points: PBMCs left unsorted prevented a conclusive naive versus antigen-experienced comparison. Diversity estimates drawn from one million T cells were deemed underestimates.

In this sample, this clonotype turned up many times. What it binds is not known. Each sample used at least 7 million PBMCs. PCR was performed a second time for roughly 7 to 12 cycles using a sample-barcoded 5' primer and a J-beta primer mix. TCRdb reprocessed the 5' RACE reads with MiXCR, giving one entry per CDR3 protein. The sample has 1.5 million to 2 million distinct CDR3 sequences; under 30% are singletons. The V and J ends lost 5 bases and 5 bases respectively, with 19 bases between them. The V gene's germline CDR1 is SGHDN and CDR2 FVKESK. This CDR3 spans 15 amino acids. This receptor was taken from a woman aged 30 to 39 in good health. This chain connects TRBV14 to TRBJ2-7; D remains unclear. Sample: blood. CDR3 sequence reads: CASSGRAKKGHEQYF. CDR3 bases: TGTGCCAGCAGCGGACGGGCAAAAAAAGGCCACGAGCAGTACTTC.